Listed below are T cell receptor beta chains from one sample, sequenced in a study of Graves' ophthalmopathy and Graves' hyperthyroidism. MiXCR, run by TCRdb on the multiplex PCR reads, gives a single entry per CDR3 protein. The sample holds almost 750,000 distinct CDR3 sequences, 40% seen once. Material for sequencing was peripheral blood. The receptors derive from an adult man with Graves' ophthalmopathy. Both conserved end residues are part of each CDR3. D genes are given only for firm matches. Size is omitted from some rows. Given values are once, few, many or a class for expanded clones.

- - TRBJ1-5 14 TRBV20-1 CSARTTPGCQPQHF TGCAGTGCTAGAACGACGCCAGGGTGTCAGCCCCAGCATTTT
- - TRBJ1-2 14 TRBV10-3 CAISDSMGIYGYTF TGTGCCATCAGTGACTCGATGGGGATTTATGGCTACACCTTC
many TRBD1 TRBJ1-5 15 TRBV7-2 CASSLEQGAGQPQHF TGTGCCAGCAGCTTGGAACAGGGGGCCGGTCAGCCCCAGCATTTT
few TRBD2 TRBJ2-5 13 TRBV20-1 CSAGLAGGETQYF TGCAGTGCAGGACTAGCGGGAGGAGAGACCCAGTACTTC
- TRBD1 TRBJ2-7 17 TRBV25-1 CASSKELSRDRDYEQYF TGTGCCAGCAGCAAAGAATTGAGCCGGGACAGGGACTACGAGCAGTACTTC
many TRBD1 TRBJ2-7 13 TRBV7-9 CASSGQDSYEQYF TGTGCCAGCAGTGGACAGGATTCCTACGAGCAGTACTTC
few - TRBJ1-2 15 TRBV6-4 CASSESGRGGGGYTF TGTGCCAGCAGTGAATCTGGCAGGGGAGGAGGTGGCTACACCTTC
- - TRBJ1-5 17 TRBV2 CASSFGTEFHSNQPQHF TGTGCCAGCAGTTTTGGGACGGAATTCCATAGCAATCAGCCCCAGCATTTT
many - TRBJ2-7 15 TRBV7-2 CASSLAPGTSYEQYF TGTGCCAGCAGCTTAGCCCCCGGGACCTCCTACGAGCAGTACTTC
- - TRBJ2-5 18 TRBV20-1 CSASPSLRMTWYQETQYF TGCAGTGCGTCCCCTTCCCTTCGGATGACTTGGTACCAAGAGACCCAGTACTTC
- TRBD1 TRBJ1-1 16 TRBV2 CASSLAPLTGGTEAFF TGTGCCAGCAGCTTAGCCCCCTTGACAGGGGGCACTGAAGCTTTCTTT
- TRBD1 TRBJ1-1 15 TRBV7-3 CASSLGQGRDSEAFF TGTGCCAGCAGCTTAGGCCAAGGGCGGGACAGTGAAGCTTTCTTT
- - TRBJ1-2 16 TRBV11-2 CASSLFRREANYGYTF TGTGCCAGCAGCTTATTTCGGAGGGAGGCTAACTATGGCTACACCTTC
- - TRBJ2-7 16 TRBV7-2 CASSLEGFRGHYGQYF TGTGCCAGCAGCTTAGAGGGCTTTAGGGGACACTACGGGCAGTACTTC